These T cell receptor beta chains were read from a single sample in a study of shared clonotypes between healthy human individuals. The repertoire was sequenced with immunoSEQ multiplex PCR; TCRdb's copy has only in-frame clones and lacks some. The sample includes 2,100,000 or so clones, roughly 95% of them seen just once. Sequencing was performed on naive CD4+ T cells sorted from blood. Receptors were obtained from a man aged 18 to 30 in good health. Both conserved end residues are part of each CDR3. A D gene is named only where the DNA matches it firmly. Clone size is given for some rows only: seen once, a few or many times, or a class if the clone is expanded.

j_gene: TRBJ2-7
abundance: -
v_gene: TRBV30
d_gene: TRBD1
CDR3aa: CAWSRRGPYEQYF
CDR3nt: TGTGCCTGGAGTCGCAGGGGGCCCTACGAGCAGTACTTC

j_gene: TRBJ2-5
abundance: once
v_gene: TRBV29-1
d_gene: -
CDR3aa: CSVDELPLPGRLETQYF
CDR3nt: TGCAGCGTTGATGAACTCCCACTACCGGGGAGGCTAGAGACCCAGTACTTC

j_gene: TRBJ1-2
abundance: -
v_gene: TRBV11-2
d_gene: TRBD1
CDR3aa: CASSSQDRGYYYGYTF
CDR3nt: TGTGCCAGCAGCTCTCAAGACAGGGGTTACTACTATGGCTACACCTTC

j_gene: TRBJ2-7
abundance: -
v_gene: TRBV7-8
d_gene: -
CDR3aa: CASSLAEGYEQYF
CDR3nt: TGTGCCAGCAGCTTAGCGGAAGGCTACGAGCAGTACTTC

j_gene: TRBJ1-4
abundance: -
v_gene: TRBV2
d_gene: TRBD1
CDR3aa: CASRQRTGGDEKLFF
CDR3nt: TGTGCCAGCAGACAAAGAACAGGGGGGGATGAAAAACTGTTTTTT

j_gene: TRBJ2-7
abundance: -
v_gene: TRBV5-1
d_gene: TRBD2
CDR3aa: CASSSAAAGVSYEQYF
CDR3nt: TGCGCCAGCAGCTCCGCTGCGGCGGGAGTTAGCTACGAGCAGTACTTC

j_gene: TRBJ1-4
abundance: -
v_gene: TRBV6-5
d_gene: -
CDR3aa: CASRSTEMDEKLFF
CDR3nt: TGTGCCAGCAGGTCGACGGAAATGGATGAAAAACTGTTTTTT

j_gene: TRBJ2-7
abundance: -
v_gene: TRBV12-5
d_gene: -
CDR3aa: CASGPGQLSYEQYF
CDR3nt: TGTGCTAGTGGCCCCGGACAGCTCTCCTACGAGCAGTACTTC

j_gene: TRBJ1-2
abundance: -
v_gene: TRBV6-1
d_gene: TRBD1
CDR3aa: CASSKPGQGRYGYTF
CDR3nt: TGTGCCAGCAGCAAACCGGGACAGGGGAGGTATGGCTACACCTTC

j_gene: TRBJ2-4
abundance: -
v_gene: TRBV2
d_gene: TRBD1
CDR3aa: CASSTGQGGKNIQYF
CDR3nt: TGTGCCAGCAGTACCGGACAGGGTGGCAAAAACATTCAGTACTTC